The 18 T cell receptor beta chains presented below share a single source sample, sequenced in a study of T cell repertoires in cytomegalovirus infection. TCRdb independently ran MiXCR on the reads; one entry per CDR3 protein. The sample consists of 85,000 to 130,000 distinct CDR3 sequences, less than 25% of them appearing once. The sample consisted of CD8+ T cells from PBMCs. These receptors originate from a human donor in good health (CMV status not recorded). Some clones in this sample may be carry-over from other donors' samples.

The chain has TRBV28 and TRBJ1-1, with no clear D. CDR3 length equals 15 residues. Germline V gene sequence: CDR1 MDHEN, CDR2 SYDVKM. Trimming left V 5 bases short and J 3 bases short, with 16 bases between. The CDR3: CASSPPPGIDTEAFF. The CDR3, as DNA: TGTGCCAGCAGTCCCCCCCCGGGGATCGACACTGAAGCTTTCTTT.

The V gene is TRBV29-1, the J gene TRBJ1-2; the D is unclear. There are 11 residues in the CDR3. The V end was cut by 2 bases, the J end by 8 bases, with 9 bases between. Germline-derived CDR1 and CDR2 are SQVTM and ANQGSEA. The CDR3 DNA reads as TGCAGCGTTGAAAGCAGAGAGGGCTACACCTTC. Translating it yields CSVESREGYTF.

CDR3 DNA sequence: TGTGCCTGGGGCATTTCTGGCGAGCAGTACTTC. Its protein is CAWGISGEQYF. The J gene is TRBJ2-7, the V gene TRBV30; no firm D call. Trimming shortened V by 5 bases and J by 6 bases, and 11 bases separated the two germline ends. Germline CDR1 GTSNPN, CDR2 SVGIG (reference sequence). This CDR3 comprises 11 residues.

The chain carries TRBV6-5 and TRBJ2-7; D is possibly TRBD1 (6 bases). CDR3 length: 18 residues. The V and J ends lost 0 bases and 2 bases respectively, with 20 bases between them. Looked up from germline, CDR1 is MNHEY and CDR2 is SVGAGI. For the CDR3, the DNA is TGTGCCAGCAGTTACTCTCGACAGGTTGAATATTACGCCTACGAGCAGTACTTC. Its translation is CASSYSRQVEYYAYEQYF.

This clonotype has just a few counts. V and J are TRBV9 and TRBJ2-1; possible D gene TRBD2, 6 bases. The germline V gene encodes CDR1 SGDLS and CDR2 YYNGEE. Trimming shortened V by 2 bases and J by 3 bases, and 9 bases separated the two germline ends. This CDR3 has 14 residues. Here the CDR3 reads CASSVGRGYNEQFF. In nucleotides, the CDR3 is TGTGCCAGCAGCGTGGGGCGGGGCTACAATGAGCAGTTCTTC.

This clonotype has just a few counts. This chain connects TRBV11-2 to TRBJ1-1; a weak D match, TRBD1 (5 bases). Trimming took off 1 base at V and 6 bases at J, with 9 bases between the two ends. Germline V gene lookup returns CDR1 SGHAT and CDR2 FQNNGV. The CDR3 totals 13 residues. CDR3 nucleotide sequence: TGTGCCAGCAGCTTAGGCGTGGGGGCTGAAGCTTTCTTT. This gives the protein CASSLGVGAEAFF.

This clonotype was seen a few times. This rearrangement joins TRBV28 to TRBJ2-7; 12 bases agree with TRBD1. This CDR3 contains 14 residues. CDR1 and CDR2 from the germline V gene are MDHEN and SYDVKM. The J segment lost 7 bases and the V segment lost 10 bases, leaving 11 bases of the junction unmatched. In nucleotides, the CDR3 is TGTGCCACCGTACCGGGACAGGGGGCGCGGGAGCAGTACTTC. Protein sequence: CATVPGQGAREQYF.

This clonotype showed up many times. CDR3 protein: CASSPSSGAHNEKLFF. The DNA of the CDR3 is TGTGCCAGCAGCCCTTCGTCGGGGGCTCATAATGAAAAACTGTTTTTT. The V call is TRBV7-9, the J call TRBJ1-4, with D tentatively TRBD1 (6 bases). Germline values: CDR1 SEHNR, CDR2 FQNEAQ (reference sequence). This CDR3 has 16 amino acids. Trimming removed 5 bases from V and 4 bases from J, with 17 bases in between.

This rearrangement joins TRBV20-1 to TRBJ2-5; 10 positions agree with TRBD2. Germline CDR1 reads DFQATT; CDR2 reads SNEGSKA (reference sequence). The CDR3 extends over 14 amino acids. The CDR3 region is CSLGSGRADETQYF. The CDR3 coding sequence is TGCAGCCTAGGGAGCGGGAGGGCGGACGAGACCCAGTACTTC.

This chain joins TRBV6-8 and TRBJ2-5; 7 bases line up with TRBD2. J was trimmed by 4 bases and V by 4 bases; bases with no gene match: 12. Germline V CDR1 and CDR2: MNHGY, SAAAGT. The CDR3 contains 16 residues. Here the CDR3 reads CASSSGIAGLGETQYF. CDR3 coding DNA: TGTGCCAGCAGTTCCGGAATAGCGGGCTTAGGAGAGACCCAGTACTTC.

Here the CDR3 DNA reads TGTGCCAGCAGTTTCTGGACAGGGAGCTCCTACGAGCAGTACTTC. Translating gives CASSFWTGSSYEQYF. The rearrangement uses TRBV28 and TRBJ2-7, with 8 nucleotides matching TRBD1. In germline, CDR1 is MDHEN, CDR2 SYDVKM. The CDR3 length is 15 residues. Trimming took 3 bases from V and 0 from J; bases not matched to a gene: 4. The full variable domain, rest sourced from reference TRBV28 and TRBJ2-7, is DVKVTQSSRYLVKRTGEKVFLECVQDMDHENMFWYRQDPGLGLRLIYFSYDVKMKEKGDIPEGYSVSREKKERFSLILESASTNQTSMYLCASSFWTGSSYEQYFGPGTRLTVT.

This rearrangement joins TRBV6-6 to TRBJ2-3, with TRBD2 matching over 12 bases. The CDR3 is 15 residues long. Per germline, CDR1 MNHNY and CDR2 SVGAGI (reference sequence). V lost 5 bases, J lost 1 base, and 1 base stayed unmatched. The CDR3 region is CASSGLAGRTDTQYF. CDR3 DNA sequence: TGTGCCAGCAGTGGACTAGCGGGACGCACAGATACGCAGTATTTT.

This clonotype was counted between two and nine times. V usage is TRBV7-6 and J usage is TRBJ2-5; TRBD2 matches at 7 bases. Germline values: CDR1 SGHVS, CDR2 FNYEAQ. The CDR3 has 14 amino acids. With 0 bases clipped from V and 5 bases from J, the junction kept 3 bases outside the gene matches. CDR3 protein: CASSLAGGWETQYF. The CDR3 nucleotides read TGTGCCAGCAGCTTAGCCGGGGGGTGGGAGACCCAGTACTTC.

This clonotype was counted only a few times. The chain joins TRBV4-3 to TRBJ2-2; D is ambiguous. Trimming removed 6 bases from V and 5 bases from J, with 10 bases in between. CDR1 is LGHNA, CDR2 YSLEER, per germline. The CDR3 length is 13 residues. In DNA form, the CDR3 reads TGCGCCAGCAGTGGTGTAGTAACCGGGGAGCTGTTTTTT. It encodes CASSGVVTGELFF.

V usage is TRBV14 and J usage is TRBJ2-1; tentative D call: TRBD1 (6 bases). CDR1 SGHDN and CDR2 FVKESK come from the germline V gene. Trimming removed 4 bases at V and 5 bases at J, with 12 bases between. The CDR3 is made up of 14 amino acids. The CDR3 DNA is TGTGCCAGCAGCCCTACCGACAGGAACAATGAGCAGTTCTTC. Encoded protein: CASSPTDRNNEQFF.

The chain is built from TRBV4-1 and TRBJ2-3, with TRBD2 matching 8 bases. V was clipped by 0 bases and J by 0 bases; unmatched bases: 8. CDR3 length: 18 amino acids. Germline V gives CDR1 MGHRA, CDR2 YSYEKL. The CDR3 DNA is TGCGCCAGCAGCCAAGATGTGGTAGCGGGGACTAGCACAGATACGCAGTATTTT. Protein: CASSQDVVAGTSTDTQYF.

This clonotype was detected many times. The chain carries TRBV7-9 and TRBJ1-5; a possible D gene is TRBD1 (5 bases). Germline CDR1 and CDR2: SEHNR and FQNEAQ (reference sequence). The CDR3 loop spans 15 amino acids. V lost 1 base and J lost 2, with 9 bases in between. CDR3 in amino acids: CASSLDGGGNQPQHF. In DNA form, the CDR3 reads TGTGCCAGCAGCTTAGATGGGGGAGGCAATCAGCCCCAGCATTTT.

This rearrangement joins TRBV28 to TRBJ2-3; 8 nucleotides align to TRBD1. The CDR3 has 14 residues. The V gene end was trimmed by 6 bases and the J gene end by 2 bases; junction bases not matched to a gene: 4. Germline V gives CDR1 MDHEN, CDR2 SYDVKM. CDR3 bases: TGTGCCAGCAGAAAGGACAGGGACACAGATACGCAGTATTTT. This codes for CASRKDRDTDTQYF.